This TCR beta chain derives from a study of blood T cell repertoires in COVID-19. This CDR3 contains 14 residues. V lost 3 bases and J lost 2, with 11 bases in between. Germline V gives CDR1 SGHVS, CDR2 FQNEAQ. Assay: immunoSEQ multiplex PCR; the TCRdb copy retains only in-frame clones and omits some. There are about 480,000 clones in the sample; 85% to 90% occur only once, and 1.8% lies in the top ten. What was sequenced was PBMCs or T cells enriched from blood (not recorded which). This sequence originates from a woman in her thirties or forties who had recovered from COVID-19. The chain is built from TRBV7-8 and TRBJ2-7, with D possibly matching TRBD2 (5 bases). CDR3 DNA: TGTGCCAGCAGCTTCATAGCGTTTGCCTACGAGCAGTACTTC. It encodes CASSFIAFAYEQYF.